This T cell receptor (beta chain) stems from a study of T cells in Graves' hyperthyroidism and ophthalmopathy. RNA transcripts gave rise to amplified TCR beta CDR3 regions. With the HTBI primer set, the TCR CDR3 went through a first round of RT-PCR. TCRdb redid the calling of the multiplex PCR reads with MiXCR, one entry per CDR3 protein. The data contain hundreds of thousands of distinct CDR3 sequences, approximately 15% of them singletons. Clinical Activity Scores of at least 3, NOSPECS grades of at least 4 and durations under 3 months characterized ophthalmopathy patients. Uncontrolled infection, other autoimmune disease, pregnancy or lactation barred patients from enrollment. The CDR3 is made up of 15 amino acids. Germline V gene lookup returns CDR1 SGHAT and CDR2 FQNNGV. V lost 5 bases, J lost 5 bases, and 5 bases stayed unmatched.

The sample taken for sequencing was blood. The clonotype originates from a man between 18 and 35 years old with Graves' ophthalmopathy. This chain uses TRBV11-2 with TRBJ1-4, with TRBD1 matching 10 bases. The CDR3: CASSPGTGVNEKLFF. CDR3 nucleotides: TGTGCCAGCAGCCCAGGGACAGGGGTAAATGAAAAACTGTTTTTT.